The sequence of this T cell receptor beta chain was determined in a study of T cell clonality in common variable immunodeficiency. Broader study findings: Reportedly, TCR beta sequences from common variable immunodeficiency showed fewer deletions and N-nucleotide insertions.

Trimming took 5 bases from V and 4 from J; bases not matched to a gene: 8. The CDR3 extends over 15 amino acids. Germline V gene lookup returns CDR1 SGHVS and CDR2 FQNEAQ. There are many counts of this clone. Antigen: not known. The read halts 3 residues ahead of the CDR3 end, with the missing end drawn from the germline J gene. Sequenced by immunoSEQ multiplex PCR; TCRdb stores in-frame clones only, minus some. This sample carries tens of thousands of clones, none of them present only once. Source material: peripheral blood mononuclear cells. The genes are TRBV7-8 and TRBJ2-1, with 7 bases that match TRBD2. This sequence was found in a human donor with common variable immunodeficiency. The CDR3 bases that were read are TGTGCCAGCAGCGGAGGACTAGGATTTTACAATGAG. Its translation: CASSGGLGFYNE. The complete CDR3 reads CASSGGLGFYNEQFF.